This T cell receptor (beta chain) was profiled in a study of blood T cells in healthy people across ages (dated by TCRdb to 2014 to 2015). Some background on the complete study: In model experiments, template switching captured roughly one uniquely barcoded TCR beta cDNA molecule for every two T cells. To track age-related changes in TCR beta repertoire diversity, the study relied on deep sequencing normalized with unique cDNA molecular identifiers. For two donors (one aged 18 to 29 and one aged 80 or older), the study analyzed two additional independent replicas of 1 million unique cDNA reads from the same blood draw. Four age groups were formed from the donors: young (average about 15 years), middle-aged (around 37), aged (62) and long-lived (around 82). Donors of different ages were randomly distributed across sequencing lanes to avoid experimental bias. Results the study describes overall, beyond this receptor: Compared with the aged group, more naive CD4+ T cells, fewer expanded clones and increased TCR diversity were shown by the long-lived group, suggesting age selection. The CMV infection status of donors was not known, potentially confounding age-related changes in expanded clonotypes. Estimates of total diversity from one million sequenced T cells were regarded as lower bounds and underestimates. Observed TCR beta diversity per million T cells fell roughly linearly with age, and a significant reduction was already apparent by age around 40. Conclusive comparison of naive and antigen-experienced compartments was prevented by the profiling of bulk unsorted PBMCs. Observed TCR beta diversity correlated strongly with the percentage of naive T cells measured by flow cytometry.

Including the terminal cysteine and phenylalanine, the CDR3 comprises 19 residues. The only DNA kept is the CDR3, 57 bases in frame from the first base. The library was built by means of 5' RACE. The listed sequencing device is Illumina HiSeq 2500. The second PCR ran for about 6 to 11 cycles and used a J-beta primer mix along with a sample-barcoded 5' primer. A unique molecular identifier was introduced onto each TCR beta cDNA molecule by a template-switch 5' adaptor carrying 12 random nucleotides. Each sample yielded at least 3 million CDR3-containing paired-end reads. First-strand cDNA synthesis was performed from all RNA using the Mint cDNA synthesis kit, with priming by a TRBC-specific oligonucleotide. Following uracil-DNA glycosylase treatment, all cDNA underwent a first 18-cycle PCR with the universal primers M1SS and BC2_uni_R. In the authors' own workflow: For normalization, 1 million high-quality reads were randomly selected from each sample, with every read carrying a distinct molecular identifier. Instead of being binned into consensus sequences, reads that shared molecular identifiers were thrown out. MiTCR, run with a Q25 quality threshold and the strictest error-elimination algorithm, handled CDR3 identification, clonotype clustering and error correction. A nonparametric unseen species model with Euler transformation was used to estimate lower-bound total TCR beta diversity. Starting from the raw public reads, TCRdb applied fastp trimming at Q25, assembled clones with MiXCR and retained in-frame beta chains. Each entry merges the rows of one CDR3 protein and shows their most common DNA and genes. V and J calls and clone size were set by TCRdb, not the authors. The sample has about 1.8 million distinct CDR3 sequences on record, around half of them singletons. The biggest ten clones account for over 2% of the sample.

About this clonotype itself: No antigen is known for it. Per-nucleotide qualities are absent, and no much larger clonotype sits a single base away.

Donors were 35 to 40 systemically healthy Caucasian individuals from Russia aged roughly 6 to 90 years. Each donor gave 8 to 10 milliliters of peripheral blood, drawn into EDTA-treated Vacutainer tubes. PBMCs were isolated by Ficoll-Paque density-gradient centrifugation, with at least 6 million obtained per sample. Total RNA was extracted from PBMCs with Trizol reagent, with at least 5 micrograms obtained per sample. For every donor, flow cytometry on a PBMC aliquot measured the percentage of naive CD45RAhigh/CD27high T cells. The receptor was derived from a woman in her thirties or forties in good health. What was sequenced was blood. The sequence links TRBV21-1 to TRBJ1-5. TRBV21-1 is assigned pseudogene status. The nucleotide sequence is given as TGTGCCAGCAGGCCTGCAAAGGGGGAGCGTCTAGGGAGGGATCAGCCCCAGCATTTT. Its product reads: CASRPAKGERLGRDQPQHF.